This entry concerns a single T cell receptor (beta chain). The sample holds a few counts of this clonotype. What antigen it recognizes has not been identified. Per-nucleotide qualities are absent, and no much larger clonotype sits a single base away. V is cut by 3 bases and J by 4 bases, and the space between the germline ends is 9 bases. The CDR3, from cysteine to phenylalanine, totals 13 residues. Just CDR3 DNA is preserved here, 39 bases in frame from base 1. Via the germline V gene (reference sequence), CDR1 is SEHNR and CDR2 FQNEAQ. The sample belongs to a study of response to subunit inactivated influenza vaccine (dated by TCRdb to the late 2010s). For the wider study: Deep quantitative T cell receptor repertoire profiling was used in the study to track responses to a trivalent subunit inactivated influenza vaccine.

The library came from RT-PCR. TCRdb lists the instrument as Illumina HiSeq 2500. TCRdb's own reprocessing of the public reads used fastp at Q25 and MiXCR and kept productive beta chains. A single entry per CDR3 protein holds the most common genes and DNA from its merged rows. The sample yields hundreds of thousands of distinct CDR3 sequences; 15% to 18% were counted once. The ten largest make up roughly 11% of the sample. The research as a whole found: It was suggested by the authors that each seasonal influenza vaccination may recruit only a limited number of new T cells.

The sequences come from PBMCs from blood, collected 11 to 12 days after vaccination. The sequence joins TRBV7-9 to TRBJ1-1; TRBD1 could be the D gene, as 5 bases match. The receptor was derived from a man aged 45-65 years who received an inactivated influenza vaccine. Donor details come from another sample of the same person, matched by shared clones. The sequence in DNA is TGTGCCAGCAGCTTGGCAGGGCCCACTGAAGCTTTCTTT. Its product reads: CASSLAGPTEAFF.